The 8 T cell receptor beta chains below all came from one sample that was sequenced in a study of shared clonotypes between healthy human individuals. CD45RO-negative, CCR7-selected cells formed the naive CD8 fraction, which excluded terminally differentiated effector memory CD45RA+ cells. This table comes from immunoSEQ multiplex PCR, and its TCRdb copy is limited to in-frame clones, with some not included. This sample carries 800,000 to 950,000 clones, about 97% of them seen once, and the ten largest clones take less than 0.25%. Sequenced material: naive CD8+ T cells sorted from blood. These receptors were taken from a man aged 25-40 years in good health.

J is TRBJ1-2 and V is TRBV5-3; possible D gene TRBD1, 5 bases. TRBV5-3 counts as an open reading frame of uncertain function. The CDR3 has 15 residues. Trimming left V 4 bases short and J 8 bases short, with 21 bases between. CDR3 in amino acids: CARSPEQASQRGYTF. The CDR3 region has the DNA TGTGCCAGAAGCCCGGAACAGGCCTCTCAAAGAGGCTACACCTTC.

V is TRBV19 and J is TRBJ1-1, with TRBD1 matching 7 bases. The germline gives CDR1 LNHDA, CDR2 SQIVND (reference sequence). Losses at the gene ends were 5 bases for V and 6 bases for J; bases not matched to a gene: 3. The CDR3 totals 12 residues. This CDR3 is CASSPRGAEAFF. DNA of the CDR3: TGTGCCAGTAGTCCCAGGGGGGCTGAAGCTTTCTTT.

CDR3 sequence: CASSQEWTGVNTGELFF. As DNA, the CDR3 is TGTGCCAGCAGCCAAGAGTGGACGGGAGTGAACACCGGGGAGCTGTTTTTT. This chain joins TRBV14 and TRBJ2-2; possible D gene TRBD2, 6 bases. This CDR3 comprises 17 residues. The germline V and J ends were trimmed by 0 bases and 1 base, with 12 bases remaining between them. The germline V gene has CDR1 SGHDN and CDR2 FVKESK.

V and J are TRBV5-6 and TRBJ2-3; 10 nucleotides line up with TRBD2. Trimming at V came to 2 bases and at J to 2 bases, leaving 2 bases not matched to a gene. CDR3 length equals 15 residues. CDR1 is SGHDT, CDR2 YYEEEE, per germline. CDR3 sequence (DNA): TGTGCCAGCAGCTTTAGCGGGAGGCCCACAGATACGCAGTATTTT. Translated: CASSFSGRPTDTQYF.

The rearrangement joins TRBV7-8 to TRBJ2-3, with TRBD2 identical over 9 bases. CDR3 length: 19 residues. Per germline, CDR1 SGHVS and CDR2 FQNEAQ. With 2 bases clipped from V and 4 bases from J, the junction kept 16 bases outside the gene matches. CDR3 DNA: TGTGCCAGCAGCTTATTAATTCTGCGGGAGGGCCGGGGGGCAGATACGCAGTATTTT. Its protein is CASSLLILREGRGADTQYF.

This chain joins TRBV4-3 and TRBJ1-3; perhaps TRBD1 as D (5 bases). The V and J ends lost 1 base and 0 bases respectively, with 10 bases between them. Germline-derived CDR1 and CDR2 are LGHNA and YSLEER. The CDR3 is made up of 16 amino acids. The CDR3 nucleotides are TGCGCCAGCAGCCAAGTGGACACTTCCTCTGGAAACACCATATATTTT. The encoded protein is CASSQVDTSSGNTIYF.

The chain employs TRBV4-1 and TRBJ1-5; D not resolved. V was shortened by 0 bases and J by 5 bases, with 5 bases between the two germline ends. The CDR3 loop spans 13 amino acids. Germline V gives CDR1 MGHRA, CDR2 YSYEKL. The CDR3 region is CASSQDLHQPQHF. CDR3 DNA sequence: TGCGCCAGCAGCCAAGATCTGCATCAGCCCCAGCATTTT.

The rearrangement uses TRBV29-1 and TRBJ2-1; 13 bases are shared with TRBD2. This CDR3 has 16 amino acids. Germline V CDR1 and CDR2: SQVTM, ANQGSEA. J lost 1 base, V lost 7 bases, and 7 bases had no gene match. The CDR3 DNA sequence: TGCAGCGATTGGACTAGCGGGAGCGGGTCCTACAATGAGCAGTTCTTC. It is translated as CSDWTSGSGSYNEQFF.